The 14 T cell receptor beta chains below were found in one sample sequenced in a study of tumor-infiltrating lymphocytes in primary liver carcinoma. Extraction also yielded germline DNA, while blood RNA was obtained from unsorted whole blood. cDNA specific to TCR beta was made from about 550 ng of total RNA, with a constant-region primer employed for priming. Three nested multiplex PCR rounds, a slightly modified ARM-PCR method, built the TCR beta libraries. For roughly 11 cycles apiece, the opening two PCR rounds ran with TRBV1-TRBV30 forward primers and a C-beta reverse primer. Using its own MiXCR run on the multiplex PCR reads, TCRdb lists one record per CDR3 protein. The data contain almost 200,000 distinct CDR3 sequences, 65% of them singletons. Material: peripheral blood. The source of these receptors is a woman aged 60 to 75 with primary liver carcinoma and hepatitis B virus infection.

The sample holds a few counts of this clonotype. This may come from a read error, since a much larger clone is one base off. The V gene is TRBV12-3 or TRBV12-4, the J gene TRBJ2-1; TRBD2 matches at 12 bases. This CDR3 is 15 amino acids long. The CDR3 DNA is TGTGCCAGCAGGTATGGACTAGCGGGAAACAATGAGCGGTTCTTC. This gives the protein CASRYGLAGNNERFF.

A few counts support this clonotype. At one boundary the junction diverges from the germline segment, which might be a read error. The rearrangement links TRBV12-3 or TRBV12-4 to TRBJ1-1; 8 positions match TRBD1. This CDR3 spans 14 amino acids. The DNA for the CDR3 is TGTGCCAGCAGATCATACAGGGGGAACACTGAAGCTTCCTTT. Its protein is CASRSYRGNTEASF.

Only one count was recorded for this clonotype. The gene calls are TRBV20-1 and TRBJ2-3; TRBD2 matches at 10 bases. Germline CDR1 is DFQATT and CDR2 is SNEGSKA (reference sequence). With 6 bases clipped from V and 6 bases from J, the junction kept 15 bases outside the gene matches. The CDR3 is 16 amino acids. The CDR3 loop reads CSAEKYWTSGGDTQYF. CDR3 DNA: TGCAGTGCGGAAAAGTATTGGACTAGCGGTGGGGATACGCAGTATTTT.

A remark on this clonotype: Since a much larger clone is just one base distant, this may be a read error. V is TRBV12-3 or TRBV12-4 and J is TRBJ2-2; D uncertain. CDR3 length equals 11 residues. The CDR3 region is CASSPTEELFF. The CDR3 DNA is TGTGCCAGCAGTCCTACCGAGGAGCTGTTTTTT.

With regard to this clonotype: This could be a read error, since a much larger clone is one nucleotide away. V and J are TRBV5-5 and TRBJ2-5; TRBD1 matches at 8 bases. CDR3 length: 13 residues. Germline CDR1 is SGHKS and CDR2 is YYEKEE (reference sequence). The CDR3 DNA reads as TGTCCCAGCAGCTTGACAGGGGAAGAGACCCAGTACTTC. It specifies CPSSLTGEETQYF.

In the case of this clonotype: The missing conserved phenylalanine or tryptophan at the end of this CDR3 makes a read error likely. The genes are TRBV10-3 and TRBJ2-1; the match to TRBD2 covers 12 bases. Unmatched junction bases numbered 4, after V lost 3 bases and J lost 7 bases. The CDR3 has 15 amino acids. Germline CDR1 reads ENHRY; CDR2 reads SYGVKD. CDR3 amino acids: CAISELAGGRNEQFL. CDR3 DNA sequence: TGTGCCATCAGTGAACTAGCGGGAGGAAGGAATGAGCAGTTCTTA.

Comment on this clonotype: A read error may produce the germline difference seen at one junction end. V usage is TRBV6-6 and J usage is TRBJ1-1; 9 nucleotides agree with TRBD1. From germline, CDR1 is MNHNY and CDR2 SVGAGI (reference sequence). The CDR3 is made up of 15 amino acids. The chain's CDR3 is CVSNPTGGGHTEASF. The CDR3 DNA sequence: TGTGTCAGCAACCCGACAGGGGGGGGGCACACTGAAGCTTCCTTT.

CDR3 in amino acids: CASSDGRNTDSVELFF. As DNA, the CDR3 is TGTGCCAGCAGCGACGGACGCAACACGGACAGCGTGGAGCTGTTTTTT. The chain is built from TRBV11-2 and TRBJ2-2; tentatively, D is TRBD1 (6 bases). The V gene's germline CDR1 is SGHAT and CDR2 FQNNGV. CDR3 size: 16 residues. Between the trimmed V and J ends, which lost 5 bases and 10 bases, there was a span of 23 bases.

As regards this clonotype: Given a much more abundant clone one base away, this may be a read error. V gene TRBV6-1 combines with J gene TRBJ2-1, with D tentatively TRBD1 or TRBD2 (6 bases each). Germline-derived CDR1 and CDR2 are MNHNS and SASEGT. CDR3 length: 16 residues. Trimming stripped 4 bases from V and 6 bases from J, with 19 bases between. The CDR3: CASSVEPGDFSNEQFF. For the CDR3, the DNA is TGTGCCAGCAGTGTCGAGCCAGGGGACTTTAGCAATGAGCAGTTCTTC.

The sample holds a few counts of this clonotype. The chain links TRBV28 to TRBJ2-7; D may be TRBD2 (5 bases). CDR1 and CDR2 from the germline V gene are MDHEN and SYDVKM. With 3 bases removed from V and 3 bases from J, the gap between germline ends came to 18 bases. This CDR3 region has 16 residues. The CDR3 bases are TGTGCCAGCAGTTTCGGGCGCCGCAGAGGGCTCTACGAGCAGTACTTC. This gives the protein CASSFGRRRGLYEQYF.

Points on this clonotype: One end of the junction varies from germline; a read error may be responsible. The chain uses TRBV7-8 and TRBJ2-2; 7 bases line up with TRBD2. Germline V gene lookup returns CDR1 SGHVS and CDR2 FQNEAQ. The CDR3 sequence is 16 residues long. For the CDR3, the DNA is TGTGTCAGCAGCTCCTTAGTGGGAGGGACCACCGGGGAGCTGTTTTTT. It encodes CVSSSLVGGTTGELFF.

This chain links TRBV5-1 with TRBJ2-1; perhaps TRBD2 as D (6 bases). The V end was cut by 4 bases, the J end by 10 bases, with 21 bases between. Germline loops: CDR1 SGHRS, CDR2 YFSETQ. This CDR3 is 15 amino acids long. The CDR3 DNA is TGCGCCAGCAGCCAAATACTAGCCGGGTCTGAGGAGCAGTTCTTC. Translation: CASSQILAGSEEQFF.

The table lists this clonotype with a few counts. The CDR3, as DNA: TGTGCTAGTGGGATCCCCCCAGGGTTGCTGTTTTTT. Translating gives CASGIPPGLLFF. V is TRBV12-5 and J is TRBJ2-2; D perhaps matches TRBD1 (5 bases). Germline V gene lookup returns CDR1 LGHNT and CDR2 FRNRAP. V shed 6 bases and J shed 13 bases, with 15 bases lying between them. This CDR3 spans 12 amino acids.

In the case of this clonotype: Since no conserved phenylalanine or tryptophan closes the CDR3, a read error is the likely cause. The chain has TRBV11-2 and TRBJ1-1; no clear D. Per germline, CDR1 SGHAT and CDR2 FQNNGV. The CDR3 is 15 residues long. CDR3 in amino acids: CANSLEPGPNTEAFL. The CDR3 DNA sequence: TGTGCCAACAGCTTAGAACCTGGACCGAACACTGAAGCTTTCCTT.